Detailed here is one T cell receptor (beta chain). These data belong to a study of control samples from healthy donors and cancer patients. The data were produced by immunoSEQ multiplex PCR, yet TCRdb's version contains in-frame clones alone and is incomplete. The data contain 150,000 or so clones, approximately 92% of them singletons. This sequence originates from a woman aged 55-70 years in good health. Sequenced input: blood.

This CDR3 reads CASSFGIGTDTQYF. The CDR3 coding sequence is TGTGCCAGCTCCTTTGGTATCGGCACAGATACGCAGTATTTT. The chain has TRBV18 and TRBJ2-3; D is ambiguous. The germline V gene encodes CDR1 KGHSH and CDR2 LQKENI. The germline V and J ends were trimmed by 6 bases and 1 base, with 11 bases remaining between them. This CDR3 comprises 14 residues.